This T cell receptor (beta chain) was profiled in a study of T cell responses to AZD1222 COVID-19 vaccine. Study-level points and caveats: Among vaccine-associated CD4 TCRs, coverage spanned spike, with dominance at 160-218 and 743-854. Increased Spike-specific TCR breadth and depth were observed after two AZD1222 doses. Only five to seven AZD1222 recipients tested seropositive at baseline. A mostly white British donor set with more females was recruited, and clonal diversity was possibly underestimated.

This CDR3 spans 13 amino acids. Trimming took off 0 bases at V and 7 bases at J, with 9 bases between the two ends. Germline V gene data show CDR1 as SGHNT and CDR2 as YYREEE (reference sequence). A remark on this clone: Its matching antigen is unknown.

TCRdb's copy holds only in-frame clones and misses some; the assay was immunoSEQ multiplex PCR. The sample has approximately 150,000 clones; 80% to 95% are singletons. The TCR sequence derives from an adult in good health. The chain uses TRBV5-4 and TRBJ2-3; D is unclear. The specimen was peripheral blood, collected on day 0 of AZD1222 vaccination. CDR3 nucleotide sequence: TGTGCCAGCAGCTTGGGGACGTCCTATACGCAGTATTTT. It is translated as CASSLGTSYTQYF.